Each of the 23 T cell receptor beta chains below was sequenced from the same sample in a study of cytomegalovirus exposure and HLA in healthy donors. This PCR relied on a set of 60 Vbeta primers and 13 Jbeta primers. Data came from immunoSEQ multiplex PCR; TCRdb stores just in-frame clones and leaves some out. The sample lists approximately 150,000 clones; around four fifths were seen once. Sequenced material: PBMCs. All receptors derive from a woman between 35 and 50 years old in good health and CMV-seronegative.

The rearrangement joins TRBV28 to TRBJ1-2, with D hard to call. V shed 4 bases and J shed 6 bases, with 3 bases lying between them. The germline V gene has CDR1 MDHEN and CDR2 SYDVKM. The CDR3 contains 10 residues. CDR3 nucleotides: TGTGCCAGCAGTTCAAATGGCTACACCTTC. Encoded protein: CASSSNGYTF.

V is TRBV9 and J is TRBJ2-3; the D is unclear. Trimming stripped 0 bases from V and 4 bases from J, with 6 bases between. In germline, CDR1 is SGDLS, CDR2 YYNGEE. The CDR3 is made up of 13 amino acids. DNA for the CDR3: TGTGCCAGCAGCGTAGGCGTGGCAGATACGCAGTATTTT. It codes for CASSVGVADTQYF.

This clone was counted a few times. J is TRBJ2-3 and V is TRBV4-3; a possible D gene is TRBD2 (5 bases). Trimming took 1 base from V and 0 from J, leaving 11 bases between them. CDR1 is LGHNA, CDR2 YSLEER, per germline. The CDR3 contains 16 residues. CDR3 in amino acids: CASSQVGRVSTDTQYF. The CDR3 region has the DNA TGCGCCAGCAGCCAAGTTGGGCGGGTGAGCACAGATACGCAGTATTTT.

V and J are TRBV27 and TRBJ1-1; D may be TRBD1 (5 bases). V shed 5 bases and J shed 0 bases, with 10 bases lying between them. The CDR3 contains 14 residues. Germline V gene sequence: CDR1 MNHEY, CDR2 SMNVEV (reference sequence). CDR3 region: CASSLTVMNTEAFF. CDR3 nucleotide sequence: TGTGCCAGCAGTCTGACAGTCATGAACACTGAAGCTTTCTTT.

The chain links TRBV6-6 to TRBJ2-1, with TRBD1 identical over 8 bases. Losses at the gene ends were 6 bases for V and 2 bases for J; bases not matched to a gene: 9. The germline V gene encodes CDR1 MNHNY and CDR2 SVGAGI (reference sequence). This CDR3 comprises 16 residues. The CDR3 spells CASRPKDRATYNEQFF. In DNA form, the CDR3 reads TGTGCCAGCAGACCTAAGGACAGGGCAACCTACAATGAGCAGTTCTTC.

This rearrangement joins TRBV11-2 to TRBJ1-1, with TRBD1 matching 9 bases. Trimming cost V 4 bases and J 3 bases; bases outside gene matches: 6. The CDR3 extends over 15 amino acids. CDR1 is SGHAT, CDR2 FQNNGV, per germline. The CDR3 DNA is TGTGCCAGCAGCTCACACGGGACAGGGCACACTGAAGCTTTCTTT. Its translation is CASSSHGTGHTEAFF. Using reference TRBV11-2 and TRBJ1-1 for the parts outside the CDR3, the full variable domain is EAGVAQSPRYKIIEKRQSVAFWCNPISGHATLYWYQQILGQGPKLLIQFQNNGVVDDSQLPKDRFSAERLKGVDSTLKIQPAKLEDSAVYLCASSSHGTGHTEAFFGQGTRLTVV.

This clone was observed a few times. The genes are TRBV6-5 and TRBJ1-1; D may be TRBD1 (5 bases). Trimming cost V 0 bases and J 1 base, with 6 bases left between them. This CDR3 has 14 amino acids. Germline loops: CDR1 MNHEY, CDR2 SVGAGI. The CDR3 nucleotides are TGTGCCAGCAGTTACTCGGGGGGGAACACTGAAGCTTTCTTT. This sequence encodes CASSYSGGNTEAFF.

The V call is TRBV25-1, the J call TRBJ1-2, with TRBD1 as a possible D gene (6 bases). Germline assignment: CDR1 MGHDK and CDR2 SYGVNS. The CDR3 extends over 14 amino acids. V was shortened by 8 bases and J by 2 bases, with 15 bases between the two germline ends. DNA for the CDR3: TGTGCCAGCGGGGAGGGGGGGGGCAACTATGGCTACACCTTC. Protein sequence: CASGEGGGNYGYTF.

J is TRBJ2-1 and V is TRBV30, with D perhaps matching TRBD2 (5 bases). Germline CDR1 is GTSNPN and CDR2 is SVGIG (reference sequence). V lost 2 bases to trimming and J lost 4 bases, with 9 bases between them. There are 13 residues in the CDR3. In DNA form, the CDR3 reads TGTGCCTGGAGTACGGGCGGGTACAATGAGCAGTTCTTC. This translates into CAWSTGGYNEQFF. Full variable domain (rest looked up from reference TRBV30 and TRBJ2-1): SQTIHQWPATLVQPVGSPLSLECTVEGTSNPNLYWYRQAAGRGLQLLFYSVGIGQISSEVPQNLSASRPQDRQFILSSKKLLLSDSGFYLCAWSTGGYNEQFFGPGTRLTVL.

In nucleotides, the CDR3 is TGTGCCAGCAGCTTGGGTTCTAGAGCCTACGAGCAGTACTTC. This codes for CASSLGSRAYEQYF. The genes are TRBV5-4 and TRBJ2-7; no clear D. The CDR3 has 14 amino acids. V dropped 0 bases and J dropped 2 bases, with 9 bases sitting between them. CDR1 SGHNT and CDR2 YYREEE come from the germline V gene (reference sequence).

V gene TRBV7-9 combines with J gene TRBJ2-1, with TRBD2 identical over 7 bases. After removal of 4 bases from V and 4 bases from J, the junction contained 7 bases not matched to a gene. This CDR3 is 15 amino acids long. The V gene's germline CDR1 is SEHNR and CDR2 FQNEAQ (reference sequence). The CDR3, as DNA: TGTGCCAGCAGCTCAAGCGGGAAACGATACAATGAGCAGTTCTTC. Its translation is CASSSSGKRYNEQFF.

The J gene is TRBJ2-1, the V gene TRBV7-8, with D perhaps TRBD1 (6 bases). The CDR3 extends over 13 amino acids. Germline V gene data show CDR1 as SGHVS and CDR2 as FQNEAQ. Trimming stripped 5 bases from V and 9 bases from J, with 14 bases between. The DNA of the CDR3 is TGTGCCAGCAGCCCATTGGGGGCGGGTGAGCAGTTCTTC. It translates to CASSPLGAGEQFF.

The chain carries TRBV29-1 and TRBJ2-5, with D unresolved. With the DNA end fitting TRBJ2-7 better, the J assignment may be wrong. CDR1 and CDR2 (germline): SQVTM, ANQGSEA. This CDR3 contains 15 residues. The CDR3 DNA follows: TGCAGCGTTGAAGCCCTAGGCAGATCCCCATACGAGCAGTACTTC. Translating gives CSVEALGRSPYEQYF.

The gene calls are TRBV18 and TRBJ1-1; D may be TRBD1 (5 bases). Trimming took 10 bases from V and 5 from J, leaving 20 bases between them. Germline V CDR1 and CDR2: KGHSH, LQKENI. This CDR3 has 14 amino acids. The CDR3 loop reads CATVSQHGATEAFF. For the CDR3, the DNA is TGTGCCACAGTTTCTCAACATGGGGCGACTGAAGCTTTCTTT.

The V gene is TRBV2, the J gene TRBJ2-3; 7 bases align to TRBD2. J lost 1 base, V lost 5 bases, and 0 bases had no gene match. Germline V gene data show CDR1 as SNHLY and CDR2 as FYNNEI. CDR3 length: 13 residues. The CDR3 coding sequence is TGTGCCAGCAGTACTAGCGGCACAGATACGCAGTATTTT. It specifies CASSTSGTDTQYF.

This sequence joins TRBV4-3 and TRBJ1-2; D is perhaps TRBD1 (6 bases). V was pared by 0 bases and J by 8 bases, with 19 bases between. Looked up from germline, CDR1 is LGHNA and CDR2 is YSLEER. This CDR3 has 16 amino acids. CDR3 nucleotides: TGCGCCAGCAGCCAAGATATGGGGCAGGGGCTCGACGGCTACACCTTC. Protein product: CASSQDMGQGLDGYTF.

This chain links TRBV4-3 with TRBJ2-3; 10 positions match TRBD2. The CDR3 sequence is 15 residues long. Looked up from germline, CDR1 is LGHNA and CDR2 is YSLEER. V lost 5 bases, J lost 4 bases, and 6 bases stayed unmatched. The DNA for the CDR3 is TGCGCCAGCAGCTCCTTAGCGGGAGGTCCAGATACGCAGTATTTT. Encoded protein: CASSSLAGGPDTQYF.

DNA of the CDR3: TGTGCCAGCAGCCTGACAGGAAATACGCAGTATTTT. Translated: CASSLTGNTQYF. The V gene is TRBV7-2, the J gene TRBJ2-3; a possible D gene is TRBD1 (6 bases). This CDR3 is built from 12 residues. CDR1 is SGHTA, CDR2 FQGNSA, per germline. V was shortened by 5 bases and J by 7 bases, with 10 bases between the two germline ends.

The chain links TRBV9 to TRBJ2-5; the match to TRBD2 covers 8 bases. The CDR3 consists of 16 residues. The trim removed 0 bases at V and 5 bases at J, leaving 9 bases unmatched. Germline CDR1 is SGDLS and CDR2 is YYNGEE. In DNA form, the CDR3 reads TGTGCCAGCAGCGTAGCTGCGCGGGAGGTCGGGGAGACCCAGTACTTC. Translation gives CASSVAAREVGETQYF.

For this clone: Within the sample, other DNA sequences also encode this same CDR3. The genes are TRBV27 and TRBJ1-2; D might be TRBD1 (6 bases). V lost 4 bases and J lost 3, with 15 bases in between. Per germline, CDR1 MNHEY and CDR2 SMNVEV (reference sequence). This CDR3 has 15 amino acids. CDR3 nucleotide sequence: TGTGCCAGCAGTTCACAGGGACGAGGAGACTATGGCTACACCTTC. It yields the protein CASSSQGRGDYGYTF.

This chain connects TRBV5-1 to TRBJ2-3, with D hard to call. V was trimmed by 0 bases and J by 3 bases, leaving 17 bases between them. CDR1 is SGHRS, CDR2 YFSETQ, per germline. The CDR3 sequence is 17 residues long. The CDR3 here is CASSLAVSQHGTDTQYF. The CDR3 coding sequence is TGCGCCAGCAGCTTGGCGGTCAGCCAACACGGGACAGATACGCAGTATTTT.

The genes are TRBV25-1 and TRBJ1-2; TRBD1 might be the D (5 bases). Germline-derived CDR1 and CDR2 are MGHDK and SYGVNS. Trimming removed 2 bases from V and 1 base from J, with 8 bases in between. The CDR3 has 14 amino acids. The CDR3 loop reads CASSEQGYNYGYTF. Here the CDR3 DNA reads TGTGCCAGCAGTGAACAGGGATATAACTATGGCTACACCTTC.

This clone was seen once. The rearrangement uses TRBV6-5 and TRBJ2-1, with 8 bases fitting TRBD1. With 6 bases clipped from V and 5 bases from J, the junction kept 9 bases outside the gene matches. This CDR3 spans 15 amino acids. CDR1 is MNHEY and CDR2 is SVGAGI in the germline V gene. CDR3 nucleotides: TGTGCCAGCAGCTCAATTGGGACAGGACACAATGAGCAGTTCTTC. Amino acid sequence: CASSSIGTGHNEQFF.